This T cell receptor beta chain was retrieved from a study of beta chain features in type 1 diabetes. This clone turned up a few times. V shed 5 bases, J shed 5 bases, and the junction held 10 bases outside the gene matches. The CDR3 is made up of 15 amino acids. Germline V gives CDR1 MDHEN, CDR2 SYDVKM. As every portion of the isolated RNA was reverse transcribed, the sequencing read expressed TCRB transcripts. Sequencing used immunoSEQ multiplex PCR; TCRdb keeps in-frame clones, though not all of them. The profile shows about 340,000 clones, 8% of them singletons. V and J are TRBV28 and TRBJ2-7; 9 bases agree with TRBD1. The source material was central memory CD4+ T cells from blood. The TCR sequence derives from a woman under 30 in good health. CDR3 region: CASSATGGARNEQYF. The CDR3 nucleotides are TGTGCCAGCAGTGCCACAGGGGGCGCGCGGAACGAGCAGTACTTC.